A single sample is the source of the 20 T cell receptor beta chains below, sequenced in a study of cytomegalovirus exposure and HLA in healthy donors. Primers for the PCR totalled 60 Vbeta and 13 Jbeta. Clones were read by immunoSEQ multiplex PCR, and TCRdb kept only the in-frame ones, dropping some. This repertoire shows about 120,000 clones, about 76% found once; its top ten account for about 30%. What was sequenced was PBMCs. All receptors come from a man aged 55-75 years in good health and CMV-seropositive.

The sample holds a few counts of this clone. The V and J genes are TRBV5-1 and TRBJ2-3, with 11 bases fitting TRBD2. CDR3 length: 15 amino acids. The V gene end was trimmed by 2 bases and the J gene end by 5 bases; junction bases not matched to a gene: 4. CDR1 is SGHRS and CDR2 is YFSETQ in the germline V gene. The CDR3 region has the DNA TGCGCCAGCAGCTTTACTAGCGGGAGAGAAGATACGCAGTATTTT. The encoded protein is CASSFTSGREDTQYF.

The V call is TRBV29-1, the J call TRBJ1-4, with a weak D call TRBD1 (5 bases). The CDR3 has 15 residues. With 7 bases removed from V and 0 bases from J, the gap between germline ends came to 15 bases. Germline CDR1 SQVTM, CDR2 ANQGSEA. In DNA form, the CDR3 reads TGCAGCGCCTCAGACAGATTTGCAACTAATGAAAAACTGTTTTTT. Translating gives CSASDRFATNEKLFF.

J is TRBJ1-1 and V is TRBV2; TRBD1 agrees at 8 bases. Trimming at V came to 4 bases and at J to 8 bases, leaving 9 bases not matched to a gene. CDR1 and CDR2 (germline): SNHLY, FYNNEI. The CDR3 totals 14 residues. CDR3 in DNA: TGTGCCAGCAGTGTGATTGTACAGGGGGGAGAAGCTTTCTTT. It yields the protein CASSVIVQGGEAFF.

The rearrangement joins TRBV12-5 to TRBJ1-1; 9 nucleotides line up with TRBD1. V was clipped by 5 bases and J by 0 bases; unmatched bases: 7. Germline V lookup: CDR1 LGHNT, CDR2 FRNRAP. This CDR3 region has 16 residues. This chain's CDR3 is CASGPGQGMMNTEAFF. CDR3 DNA: TGTGCTAGTGGTCCTGGACAGGGGATGATGAACACTGAAGCTTTCTTT. Looking up the rest from reference TRBV12-5 and TRBJ1-1 gives the full variable domain: DARVTQTPRHKVTEMGQEVTMRCQPILGHNTVFWYRQTMMQGLELLAYFRNRAPLDDSGMPKDRFSAEMPDATLATLKIQPSEPRDSAVYFCASGPGQGMMNTEAFFGQGTRLTVV.

The chain uses TRBV15 and TRBJ1-2; 10 bases are a match to TRBD1. CDR1 is LNHNV and CDR2 is YYDKDF in the germline V gene (reference sequence). Trimming took 3 bases from V and 3 from J; bases not matched to a gene: 10. This CDR3 is built from 17 residues. CDR3 protein: CATSSPRDRGYDYGYTF. CDR3 DNA: TGTGCCACCAGCAGCCCTAGGGACAGGGGCTACGACTATGGCTACACCTTC.

V gene TRBV5-4 combines with J gene TRBJ2-7, with D possibly being TRBD2 (7 bases). This CDR3 spans 15 amino acids. Germline CDR1 and CDR2: SGHNT and YYREEE (reference sequence). Trimming pared 0 bases from V and 6 bases from J, leaving 16 bases between. CDR3 amino acids: CASSLVSAGAGEQYF. The CDR3 region has the DNA TGTGCCAGCAGCTTGGTGTCCGCGGGGGCGGGCGAGCAGTACTTC.

The chain links TRBV5-1 to TRBJ1-5; 12 bases map to TRBD1. The V segment lost 4 bases and the J segment 6 bases; nucleotides outside the gene matches: 8. This CDR3 has 16 residues. Looked up from germline, CDR1 is SGHRS and CDR2 is YFSETQ. DNA of the CDR3: TGCGCCAGCAGCGAGATGGGACAGGGGGCAGGTCAGCCCCAGCATTTT. Its translation is CASSEMGQGAGQPQHF.

This clone was seen a few times. This sequence joins TRBV6-6 and TRBJ1-1; TRBD1 matches at 7 bases. The germline gives CDR1 MNHNY, CDR2 SVGAGI (reference sequence). The CDR3 has 15 amino acids. V lost 11 bases to trimming and J lost 1 base; unmatched junction nucleotides: 13. For the CDR3, the DNA is TGTGCCTCTTTAGGGACAGTGAAATCGAACACTGAAGCTTTCTTT. It specifies CASLGTVKSNTEAFF.

This clone has just a few counts. This chain connects TRBV19 to TRBJ1-2, with a weak D call TRBD1 (5 bases). V gave up 6 bases and J gave up 8 bases, with 25 bases separating them. The CDR3 extends over 16 amino acids. Germline V gene lookup returns CDR1 LNHDA and CDR2 SQIVND (reference sequence). The CDR3 loop reads CASSPLLGTGAPGYTF. CDR3 bases: TGTGCCAGTAGCCCTTTATTAGGAACAGGCGCTCCAGGCTACACCTTC.

This clone was counted only a few times. The chain uses TRBV4-2 and TRBJ2-1; 9 positions match TRBD2. Looked up from germline, CDR1 is LGHNA and CDR2 is YNFKEQ. V gave up 0 bases and J gave up 6 bases; unmatched junction bases: 3. The CDR3 consists of 15 residues. CDR3 in DNA: TGTGCCAGCAGCCAAGAACTAGCGGGCTTCAATGAGCAGTTCTTC. Translated: CASSQELAGFNEQFF.

The chain couples TRBV2 to TRBJ2-7; D is undetermined. The CDR3 sequence is 12 residues long. The germline gives CDR1 SNHLY, CDR2 FYNNEI. V was cut by 6 bases and J by 0 bases, with 6 bases left in between. DNA of the CDR3: TGTGCCAGCAGAGCTTCCTCCTACGAGCAGTACTTC. Amino acids: CASRASSYEQYF.

The chain couples TRBV5-1 to TRBJ1-1, with 11 bases that match TRBD1. From germline, CDR1 is SGHRS and CDR2 YFSETQ. The CDR3 runs to 16 residues. J lost 0 bases, V lost 3 bases, and 4 bases had no gene match. This chain's CDR3 is CASSSGTGGLNTEAFF. The CDR3 DNA sequence: TGCGCCAGCAGCTCGGGGACAGGGGGGCTGAACACTGAAGCTTTCTTT.

V and J are TRBV2 and TRBJ1-2; D is ambiguous. V lost 5 bases and J 7 bases, leaving 14 bases between the germline ends. Germline-derived CDR1 and CDR2 are SNHLY and FYNNEI. This CDR3 is 13 amino acids long. The CDR3 DNA sequence: TGTGCCAGCAGTTCCCGATCCCTTAGTGGCTACACCTTC. It yields the protein CASSSRSLSGYTF.

The V and J genes are TRBV10-1 and TRBJ1-1, with 12 bases matching TRBD1. CDR1 WNHNN and CDR2 SYGVQD come from the germline V gene (reference sequence). V trimming: 1 base; J trimming: 2 bases; junction bases outside the gene matches: 14. The CDR3 is 20 amino acids. The CDR3 DNA sequence: TGCGCCAGCAGTGAGTATCCGGGACAGGGGGCCCCTGGGGGCAACACTGAAGCTTTCTTT. This translates into CASSEYPGQGAPGGNTEAFF.

The rearrangement uses TRBV6-5 and TRBJ2-4; D is possibly TRBD2 (5 bases). The CDR3 is 15 amino acids. V lost 5 bases to trimming and J lost 1 base, with 12 bases between them. The V gene's germline CDR1 is MNHEY and CDR2 SVGAGI. The CDR3 loop reads CASSQLREAKNIQYF. Written as DNA, the CDR3 is TGTGCCAGCAGTCAATTAAGGGAGGCCAAAAACATTCAGTACTTC.

The V call is TRBV7-3, the J call TRBJ2-7, with 7 nucleotides matching TRBD2. After removal of 2 bases from V and 2 bases from J, the junction contained 6 bases not matched to a gene. CDR1 and CDR2 from the germline V gene are SGHTA and FQGTGA. There are 15 residues in the CDR3. CDR3 sequence: CASSLGERGPYEQYF. The CDR3 DNA follows: TGTGCCAGCAGCTTAGGGGAGCGGGGCCCCTACGAGCAGTACTTC.

This clone has just a few counts. The chain has TRBV2 and TRBJ1-1; D unclear. The CDR3 contains 13 residues. V was pared by 0 bases and J by 5 bases, with 7 bases between. CDR1 SNHLY and CDR2 FYNNEI come from the germline V gene. CDR3 nucleotides: TGTGCCAGCAGTGAAGCGAGAGGGACTGAAGCTTTCTTT. This encodes CASSEARGTEAFF.

Only a few counts were recorded for this clone. The chain recombines TRBV6-1 with TRBJ2-6, with 8 positions matching TRBD1. V lost 6 bases, J lost 4 bases, and 5 bases stayed unmatched. Looked up from germline, CDR1 is MNHNS and CDR2 is SASEGT. This CDR3 is 15 amino acids long. In DNA, the CDR3 is TGTGCCAGCAGGTCAGGGGGCGCCGGGGCCAACGTCCTGACTTTC. Its translation: CASRSGGAGANVLTF.

CDR3 amino acids: CASRKQGFSYEQYF. CDR3 bases: TGTGCCAGCAGAAAGCAGGGTTTCTCCTACGAGCAGTACTTC. V and J are TRBV27 and TRBJ2-7; D might be TRBD1 (5 bases). The CDR3 is 14 amino acids. Germline CDR1 and CDR2: MNHEY and SMNVEV (reference sequence). Trimming took 6 bases from V and 0 from J, leaving 12 bases between them.

The gene calls are TRBV11-2 and TRBJ1-1, with a weak D call TRBD1 (5 bases). Trimming cost V 0 bases and J 1 base, with 9 bases left between them. The CDR3 totals 15 residues. From germline, CDR1 is SGHAT and CDR2 FQNNGV. CDR3 residues: CASSLDWGENTEAFF. Here the CDR3 DNA reads TGTGCCAGCAGCTTAGATTGGGGGGAGAACACTGAAGCTTTCTTT. Full variable domain (rest looked up from reference TRBV11-2 and TRBJ1-1): EAGVAQSPRYKIIEKRQSVAFWCNPISGHATLYWYQQILGQGPKLLIQFQNNGVVDDSQLPKDRFSAERLKGVDSTLKIQPAKLEDSAVYLCASSLDWGENTEAFFGQGTRLTVV.